The T cell receptor beta chain under discussion was sequenced for a study of monozygotic twins with inflammatory bowel disease. Study outcomes and limitations: Resolution of different T cell subtypes was not achieved.

The CDR3 has 15 amino acids. Germline loops: CDR1 LGHNT, CDR2 FRNRAP. Comment on this clonotype: Its matching antigen is unknown.

For each CDR3 protein, TCRdb gives one entry from its re-call of the 5' RACE reads, without DNA. The data show more than 75,000 distinct CDR3 sequences, and the top ten clones hold less than 7.5%. The rearrangement uses TRBV12-5 and TRBJ1-6; the TCRdb call, TRBD1, lacks DNA for checking. This clonotype was sampled from a human donor with ulcerative colitis or Crohn's disease, or a healthy co-twin of an affected twin (not recorded which). The specimen sequenced was blood. The CDR3 protein is CASGLVQGYNSPLHF.